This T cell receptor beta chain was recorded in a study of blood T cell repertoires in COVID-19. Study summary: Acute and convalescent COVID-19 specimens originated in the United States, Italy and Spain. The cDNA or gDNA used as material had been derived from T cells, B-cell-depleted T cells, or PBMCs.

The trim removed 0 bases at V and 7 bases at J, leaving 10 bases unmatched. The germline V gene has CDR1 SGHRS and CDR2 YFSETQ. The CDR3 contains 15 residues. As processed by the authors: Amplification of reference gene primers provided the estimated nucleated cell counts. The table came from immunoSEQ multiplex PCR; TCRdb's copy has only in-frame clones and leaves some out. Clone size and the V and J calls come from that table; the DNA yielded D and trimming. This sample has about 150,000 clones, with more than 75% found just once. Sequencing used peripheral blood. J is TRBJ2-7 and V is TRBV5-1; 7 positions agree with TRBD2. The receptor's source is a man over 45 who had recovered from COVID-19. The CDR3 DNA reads TGCGCCAGCAGCTTGGAGGTAGCGGGCGACGGAGAGCAGTACTTC. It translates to CASSLEVAGDGEQYF.